This T cell receptor beta chain was sequenced in a study of blood T cell repertoires in COVID-19. Overall study context: COVID-19 samples from acute and convalescent phases originated in the United States, Italy and Spain. From T cells, B-cell-depleted T cells, or PBMCs came the material, which was cDNA or gDNA.

This clone was picked up one time. Participants were aged 18 to 89 years, lived in about 26 US areas, and enrolled virtually. Which cohort a participant joined came from the clinical history participants gave. Germline CDR1 LNHDA, CDR2 SQIVND (reference sequence). The ends were cut back, 3 bases at V and 7 bases at J, with 28 bases in the middle. The CDR3 length is 19 residues. Repertoires were generated with immunoSEQ multiplex PCR, while TCRdb's copy carries only in-frame clones and drops some. Among 120,000 to 150,000 clones listed, 88% were seen once. J is TRBJ2-1 and V is TRBV19; D perhaps matches TRBD2 (6 bases). The sample consisted of PBMCs or T cells enriched from blood (not recorded which). This sequence was found in a woman aged 30 to 39 with acute COVID-19. CDR3 amino acids: CASSIGGGPVGGSKNEQFF. DNA of the CDR3: TGTGCCAGTAGTATTGGTGGAGGGCCAGTTGGGGGGAGCAAGAATGAGCAGTTCTTC.